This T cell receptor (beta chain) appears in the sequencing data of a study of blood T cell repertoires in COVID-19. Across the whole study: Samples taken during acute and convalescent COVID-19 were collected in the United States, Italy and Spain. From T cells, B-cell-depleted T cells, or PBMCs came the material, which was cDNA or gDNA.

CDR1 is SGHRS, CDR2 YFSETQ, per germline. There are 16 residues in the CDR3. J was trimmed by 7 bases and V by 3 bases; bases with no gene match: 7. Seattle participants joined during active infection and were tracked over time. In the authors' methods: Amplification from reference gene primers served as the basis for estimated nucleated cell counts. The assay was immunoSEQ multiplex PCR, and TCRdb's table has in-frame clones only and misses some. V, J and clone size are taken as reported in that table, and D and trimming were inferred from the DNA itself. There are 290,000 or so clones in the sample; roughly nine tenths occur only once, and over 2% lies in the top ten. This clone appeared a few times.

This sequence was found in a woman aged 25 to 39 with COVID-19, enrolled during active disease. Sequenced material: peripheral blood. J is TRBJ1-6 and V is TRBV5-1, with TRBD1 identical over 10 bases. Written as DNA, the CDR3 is TGCGCCAGCAGCTCCCCCGCGGGACAGGGGAATTCACCCCTCCACTTT. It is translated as CASSSPAGQGNSPLHF.